The rows below give T cell receptor beta chains drawn from one sample of a study of Graves' ophthalmopathy and Graves' hyperthyroidism. TCRdb reprocessed the multiplex PCR reads via MiXCR and lists one record per CDR3 protein. The sample contains a few hundred thousand distinct CDR3 sequences, about 17% of which appear only once. Sequences were obtained from peripheral blood. The receptors shown here come from an adult woman with stable Graves' hyperthyroidism. CDR3s include the opening cysteine and the closing phenylalanine or tryptophan. Fields, in order: J gene, clone size, D gene, V gene, CDR3 protein, CDR3 DNA. A D gene is named only where the DNA matches it firmly. Clone size, where shown, is once, few, many, or a class for clones that have expanded.

TRBJ2-7 many TRBD1 TRBV18 CASSPPGQSEQYF TGTGCCAGCTCACCACCGGGACAGTCGGAGCAGTACTTC
TRBJ1-5 . TRBD1 TRBV24-1 CATSDPGQLVQHF TGTGCCACCAGTGATCCGGGACAGTTGGTCCAGCATTTT
TRBJ2-2 few TRBD2 TRBV28 CASSFGRAIRELFF TGTGCCAGCAGTTTCGGGAGGGCGATCAGGGAGCTGTTTTTT
TRBJ1-6 . TRBD1 TRBV7-9 CASSWTGAHSGSPLHF TGTGCCAGCAGTTGGACAGGGGCGCATTCCGGCTCACCCCTCCACTTT
TRBJ2-7 . . TRBV9 CASSVGDNSYEQYF TGTGCCAGCAGCGTAGGGGACAACTCCTACGAGCAGTACTTC
TRBJ2-7 many . TRBV24-1 CATSDSSSSSYEQYF TGTGCCACCAGTGATTCTAGCTCCAGCTCCTACGAGCAGTACTTC
TRBJ1-5 many . TRBV7-8 CASSLVWGVNQPQHF TGTGCCAGCAGCTTAGTGTGGGGAGTCAATCAGCCCCAGCATTTT
TRBJ2-2 . . TRBV5-1 CASSSTGRTGELFF TGCGCCAGCAGCTCGACAGGGAGGACCGGGGAGCTGTTTTTT
TRBJ1-3 many . TRBV6-1 CAGTYRSFFGNTIYF TGTGCCGGCACGTACAGAAGCTTTTTCGGAAACACCATATATTTT
TRBJ2-2 . TRBD2 TRBV19 CASKLYAGGFTGELFF TGTGCCAGTAAACTTTACGCGGGAGGGTTCACCGGGGAGCTGTTTTTT
TRBJ1-1 many . TRBV6-1 CASNHGKNTEAFF TGTGCCAGCAATCACGGGAAGAACACTGAAGCTTTCTTT
TRBJ2-7 many . TRBV4-3 CASSQGAGVREQYF TGCGCCAGCAGCCAAGGGGCAGGGGTGCGGGAGCAGTACTTC
TRBJ2-5 many TRBD2 TRBV5-1 CASSLALAEQETQYF TGCGCCAGCAGCTTGGCCCTAGCGGAACAAGAGACCCAGTACTTC
TRBJ2-7 many TRBD1 TRBV27 CASSLLEGQGQVEQYF TGTGCCAGCAGTTTATTGGAGGGACAGGGTCAGGTCGAGCAGTACTTC
TRBJ2-2 . . TRBV6-1 CASSQISATGELFF TGTGCCAGCAGCCAAATATCAGCCACCGGGGAGCTGTTTTTT
TRBJ2-6 . . TRBV28 CASSGVQGSGANVLTF TGTGCCAGCTCCGGAGTTCAGGGCTCTGGGGCCAACGTCCTGACTTTC
TRBJ2-5 many . TRBV15 CATSRVGETQYF TGTGCCACCAGCAGAGTTGGTGAGACCCAGTACTTC
TRBJ1-5 many TRBD1 TRBV6-5 CASRQTGGQPQHF TGTGCCAGCAGACAGACAGGGGGACAGCCCCAGCATTTT
TRBJ2-7 many . TRBV9 CASSVAPGKGYEQYF TGTGCCAGCAGCGTAGCCCCCGGGAAGGGCTACGAGCAGTACTTC
TRBJ2-2 . . TRBV12-3/TRBV12-4 CASGGRGGELFF TGTGCCAGTGGAGGGCGGGGCGGGGAGCTGTTTTTT
TRBJ1-1 . . TRBV7-9 CASRPYTNTEAFF TGTGCCAGCAGGCCCTATACGAACACTGAAGCTTTCTTT
TRBJ1-5 . . TRBV15 CATKSGGAHSNQPQHF TGTGCCACCAAGAGCGGGGGCGCACACTCCAATCAGCCCCAGCATTTT
TRBJ1-1 few . TRBV3-1 CASSQDRTPGTEAFF TGTGCCAGCAGCCAAGATCGAACCCCGGGCACTGAAGCTTTCTTT
TRBJ2-2 . TRBD2 TRBV4-1 CASRPSGRAGGELFF TGCGCCAGCCGCCCTAGCGGGAGGGCCGGCGGGGAGCTGTTTTTT
TRBJ1-1 many . TRBV10-3 CAISEYGQTEAFF TGTGCCATCAGTGAGTACGGACAGACTGAAGCTTTCTTT
TRBJ2-7 . TRBD1 TRBV11-1 CASSFLGQGFSYEQYF TGTGCCAGCAGCTTTTTGGGACAGGGGTTTTCCTACGAGCAGTACTTC
TRBJ1-5 many . TRBV6-1 CASSSRRQYSNQPQHF TGTGCCAGCAGTAGTAGACGACAGTATAGCAATCAGCCCCAGCATTTT